Shown below are 27 T cell receptor beta chains from a single sample sequenced in a study of blood T cell repertoires in COVID-19. Assay: immunoSEQ multiplex PCR; the TCRdb copy retains only in-frame clones and omits some. The table shows some 16,000 clones, with around 87% occurring only once. The sample was peripheral blood. The receptors here all came from a human donor in a cohort sampled during active COVID-19.

The rearrangement joins TRBV2 to TRBJ1-5, with D possibly being TRBD1 (6 bases). The V end was cut by 8 bases, the J end by 4 bases, with 12 bases between. Germline values: CDR1 SNHLY, CDR2 FYNNEI. This CDR3 contains 13 residues. The CDR3: CASGGRGNQPQHF. CDR3 DNA sequence: TGTGCCAGCGGGGGGCGGGGGAATCAGCCCCAGCATTTT.

V usage is TRBV6-2 or TRBV6-3 and J usage is TRBJ2-4, with 10 bases fitting TRBD1. CDR1 is MNHEY, CDR2 SVGEGT, per germline. This CDR3 has 18 residues. The J segment lost 1 base and the V segment lost 4 bases, leaving 10 bases of the junction unmatched. CDR3 loop: CASSSADRQGAAKNIQYF. In DNA, the CDR3 is TGTGCCAGCAGTTCTGCCGACCGACAGGGGGCCGCCAAAAACATTCAGTACTTC.

This sequence joins TRBV14 and TRBJ2-7; D is unclear. The CDR3 runs 11 residues. Trimming left V 4 bases short and J 3 bases short, with 4 bases between. CDR1 is SGHDN, CDR2 FVKESK, per germline. The CDR3 DNA is TGTGCCAGCAGCCTCGTCTACGAGCAGTACTTC. This sequence encodes CASSLVYEQYF.

This sequence joins TRBV19 and TRBJ1-6, with a possible D match to TRBD1 (6 bases). Looked up from germline, CDR1 is LNHDA and CDR2 is SQIVND (reference sequence). This CDR3 has 17 residues. V was pared by 3 bases and J by 7 bases, with 19 bases between. The CDR3 DNA is TGTGCCAGTAGTATTAGTGTAGGGGGGGCGATGAATTCACCCCTCCACTTT. Protein sequence: CASSISVGGAMNSPLHF. Using reference TRBV19 and TRBJ1-6 for the parts outside the CDR3, the full variable domain is DGGITQSPKYLFRKEGQNVTLSCEQNLNHDAMYWYRQDPGQGLRLIYYSQIVNDFQKGDIAEGYSVSREKKESFPLTVTSAQKNPTAFYLCASSISVGGAMNSPLHFGNGTRLTVT.

By sample fraction, this clone is medium-sized. CDR3 coding DNA: TGTGCCAGCAGCTTGGCGACAGGGCGCTATGGCTACACCTTC. Encoded protein: CASSLATGRYGYTF. V is TRBV5-4 and J is TRBJ1-2; 7 bases agree with TRBD1. Germline-derived CDR1 and CDR2 are SGHNT and YYREEE (reference sequence). V lost 0 bases to trimming and J lost 4 bases; unmatched junction nucleotides: 3. The CDR3 totals 14 residues.

The chain joins TRBV6-4 to TRBJ1-2; a possible D gene is TRBD1 (6 bases). There are 13 residues in the CDR3. CDR1 is MRHNA, CDR2 SNTAGT, per germline. Trimming pared 6 bases from V and 5 bases from J, leaving 13 bases between. The CDR3 bases are TGTGCCAGCAGCGAAACAGGGCTATATGGCTACACCTTC. This encodes CASSETGLYGYTF.

The rearrangement links TRBV5-1 to TRBJ1-6, with D tentatively TRBD1 (5 bases). The CDR3 is 17 amino acids. CDR1 and CDR2 (germline): SGHRS, YFSETQ. Trimming removed 0 bases at V and 6 bases at J, with 16 bases between. The CDR3 protein is CASSLGAGGTVNSPLHF. The CDR3 DNA reads as TGCGCCAGCAGCTTGGGGGCCGGGGGTACGGTTAATTCACCCCTCCACTTT.

The CDR3 nucleotides are TGTGCCAGCAGCTTAGGACTAGCGGGGCCCCAAGAGACCCAGTACTTC. Translating gives CASSLGLAGPQETQYF. The rearrangement joins TRBV7-2 to TRBJ2-5; 11 nucleotides align to TRBD2. The CDR3 has 16 amino acids. V was pared by 1 base and J by 1 base, with 2 bases of the junction left unmatched. CDR1 is SGHTA, CDR2 FQGNSA, per germline.

This clone showed up just once. The chain uses TRBV6-2 or TRBV6-3 and TRBJ1-5; maybe TRBD1 (5 bases). From germline, CDR1 is MNHEY and CDR2 SVGEGT. CDR3 length: 14 residues. V was pared by 6 bases and J by 5 bases, with 14 bases between. The CDR3 reads CASSFDREHQPQHF. As DNA, the CDR3 is TGTGCCAGCAGCTTCGACAGAGAGCATCAGCCCCAGCATTTT.

The V and J genes are TRBV9 and TRBJ2-7; no clear D. CDR1 and CDR2 (germline): SGDLS, YYNGEE. V lost 0 bases and J lost 4, with 8 bases in between. The CDR3 is 13 residues long. CDR3 nucleotide sequence: TGTGCCAGCAGCGTAGGCCTCGGGTACGAGCAGTACTTC. The encoded protein is CASSVGLGYEQYF.

This clone was observed a single time. The V call is TRBV4-1, the J call TRBJ1-2, with D maybe TRBD1 (5 bases). The CDR3 extends over 18 amino acids. V lost 2 bases and J lost 2, with 21 bases in between. Germline CDR1 is MGHRA and CDR2 is YSYEKL. The CDR3 sequence: CASSQLQVGPGGNYGYTF. The CDR3 DNA sequence: TGCGCCAGCAGCCAACTTCAAGTGGGGCCCGGGGGAAACTATGGCTACACCTTC.

The rearrangement joins TRBV25-1 to TRBJ2-7; 9 bases fit TRBD1. The germline V gene encodes CDR1 MGHDK and CDR2 SYGVNS. The length of the CDR3 is 15 residues. With 0 bases clipped from V and 3 bases from J, the junction kept 3 bases outside the gene matches. The CDR3 DNA sequence: TGTGCCAGCAGTGAATATGGGACAGGGTACTACGAGCAGTACTTC. As protein: CASSEYGTGYYEQYF.

The rearrangement uses TRBV19 and TRBJ1-3; D is uncertain. Trimming took off 3 bases at V and 2 bases at J, with 14 bases between the two ends. This CDR3 region has 16 residues. Germline-derived CDR1 and CDR2 are LNHDA and SQIVND (reference sequence). CDR3 amino acids: CASSIRPGGPGNTIYF. In nucleotides, the CDR3 is TGTGCCAGTAGTATCAGGCCAGGAGGACCTGGAAACACCATATATTTT.

V usage is TRBV19 and J usage is TRBJ1-5; tentatively, D is TRBD1 (6 bases). V was pared by 3 bases and J by 4 bases, with 13 bases between. The CDR3 is 15 residues long. CDR1 is LNHDA, CDR2 SQIVND, per germline (reference sequence). CDR3 sequence (DNA): TGTGCCAGTAGTATCTGGGGGCGAGGGAATCAGCCCCAGCATTTT. Amino acid sequence: CASSIWGRGNQPQHF.

The chain joins TRBV6-5 to TRBJ1-1; D unresolved. The V and J ends lost 0 bases and 0 bases respectively, with 5 bases between them. Germline CDR1 reads MNHEY; CDR2 reads SVGAGI. CDR3 length: 14 amino acids. This chain's CDR3 is CASSYSRVNTEAFF. CDR3 in DNA: TGTGCCAGCAGTTACTCAAGAGTGAACACTGAAGCTTTCTTT.

V usage is TRBV5-5 and J usage is TRBJ1-2, with a possible D match to TRBD1 (5 bases). V shed 3 bases and J shed 2 bases, with 11 bases lying between them. CDR1 is SGHKS and CDR2 is YYEKEE in the germline V gene (reference sequence). CDR3 size: 14 residues. This CDR3 is CASSSDIHNYGYTF. In nucleotides, the CDR3 is TGTGCCAGCAGCTCGGACATACACAACTATGGCTACACCTTC.

This clone was detected a few times. The V call is TRBV29-1, the J call TRBJ1-1, with D uncertain. Germline loops: CDR1 SQVTM, CDR2 ANQGSEA. V was pared by 5 bases and J by 0 bases, with 4 bases between. The CDR3 covers 11 residues. The CDR3 coding sequence is TGCAGCGTTACGGTGAACACTGAAGCTTTCTTT. Translating it yields CSVTVNTEAFF.

This sequence joins TRBV3-1 (or the pseudogene TRBV3-2) and TRBJ1-3; possibly TRBD1 for D (5 bases). The V gene's germline CDR1 is LGHDT and CDR2 YNNKEL (reference sequence). The CDR3 runs to 16 residues. The CDR3 nucleotides read TGTGCGCCCAGGGAGGGCATTGAGGGCTCTGGAAACACCATATATTTT. It is translated as CAPREGIEGSGNTIYF.

This clone has more than one count but fewer than ten. The chain employs TRBV28 and TRBJ2-1; D uncertain. Germline V gene data show CDR1 as MDHEN and CDR2 as SYDVKM. The CDR3 runs 13 residues. V lost 5 bases, J lost 9 bases, and 14 bases lay in between. CDR3 DNA sequence: TGTGCCAGCAGTCCCTGGCGGCGGCCTGAGCAGTTCTTC. It encodes CASSPWRRPEQFF.

This CDR3 reads CASSKDSYNEKLFF. In nucleotides, the CDR3 is TGTGCCAGCAGCAAGGACAGCTATAATGAAAAACTGTTTTTT. The rearrangement links TRBV25-1 to TRBJ1-4, with D possibly TRBD1 on 6 matching bases. Trimming left V 6 bases short and J 4 bases short, with 12 bases between. This CDR3 is 14 amino acids long. Germline CDR1 and CDR2: MGHDK and SYGVNS.

The rearrangement links TRBV6-1 to TRBJ1-5; D is possibly TRBD1 (6 bases). The CDR3 runs to 17 residues. Per germline, CDR1 MNHNS and CDR2 SASEGT. The ends were cut back, 6 bases at V and 0 bases at J, with 18 bases in the middle. The CDR3 reads CASREQGSKYSNQPQHF. The DNA for the CDR3 is TGTGCCAGCAGGGAACAGGGCTCCAAATATAGCAATCAGCCCCAGCATTTT.

The J gene is TRBJ2-7, the V gene TRBV5-8; tentatively, D is TRBD1 (6 bases). Germline-derived CDR1 and CDR2 are SGHTS and YDEGEE. The V end was cut by 0 bases, the J end by 3 bases, with 10 bases between. This CDR3 has 14 residues. The CDR3 region has the DNA TGTGCCAGCAGCTTGGGGACAGTTTTCTACGAGCAGTACTTC. This codes for CASSLGTVFYEQYF.

The genes are TRBV11-1 and TRBJ2-6, with a possible D match to TRBD2 (5 bases). The germline V and J ends were trimmed by 5 bases and 8 bases, with 13 bases remaining between them. Germline CDR1 reads SGHAT; CDR2 reads FQDESV (reference sequence). The CDR3 contains 14 residues. The CDR3, as DNA: TGTGCCAGCAGCCTCTTGAGGGCCTCCAACGTCCTGACTTTC. This encodes CASSLLRASNVLTF.

The chain recombines TRBV7-8 with TRBJ2-1, with 7 positions matching TRBD1. The length of the CDR3 is 15 residues. Germline loops: CDR1 SGHVS, CDR2 FQNEAQ. The V and J ends lost 5 bases and 3 bases, in that order; junction bases with no gene match: 7. CDR3 DNA sequence: TGTGCCAGCAGCATAACAGGGGAAAGCTACAATGAGCAGTTCTTC. Protein sequence: CASSITGESYNEQFF.

This chain connects TRBV3-1 (or the pseudogene TRBV3-2) to TRBJ2-5, with D possibly matching TRBD2 (5 bases). Per the germline V gene, CDR1 is LGHDT and CDR2 is YNNKEL (reference sequence). The CDR3 sequence is 14 residues long. Trimming shortened V by 2 bases and J by 0 bases, and 7 bases separated the two germline ends. CDR3 loop: CASSQPGNQETQYF. The CDR3 DNA sequence: TGTGCCAGCAGCCAACCGGGAAACCAAGAGACCCAGTACTTC.

The chain combines TRBV19 with TRBJ2-1; TRBD1 is a possible D gene (6 bases). This CDR3 is 14 amino acids long. The germline V gene encodes CDR1 LNHDA and CDR2 SQIVND (reference sequence). V gave up 6 bases and J gave up 0 bases, with 9 bases separating them. The CDR3 DNA is TGTGCCAGTAGGGACAGCTTCTCCTACAATGAGCAGTTCTTC. Its protein product is CASRDSFSYNEQFF.

The chain carries TRBV20-1 and TRBJ1-2, with 7 bases lining up with TRBD1. Germline loops: CDR1 DFQATT, CDR2 SNEGSKA (reference sequence). The CDR3 spans 10 residues. The ends lost 6 bases at V and 8 bases at J; junction bases unmatched: 3. CDR3 region: CSAGDSGYTF. The DNA of the CDR3 is TGCAGTGCCGGGGACAGCGGCTACACCTTC.